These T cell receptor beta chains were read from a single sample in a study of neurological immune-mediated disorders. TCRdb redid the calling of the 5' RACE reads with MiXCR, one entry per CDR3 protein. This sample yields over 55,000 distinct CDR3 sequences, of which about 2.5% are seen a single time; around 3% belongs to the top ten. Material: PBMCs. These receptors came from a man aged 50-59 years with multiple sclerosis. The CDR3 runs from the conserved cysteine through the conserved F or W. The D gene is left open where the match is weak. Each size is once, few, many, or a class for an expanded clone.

TGCGCCAGCAGCTTGGGTTTCGCCGGGGACAGAAATGAAAAACTGTTTTTT,CASSLGFAGDRNEKLFF,TRBV5-1,many,TRBD1,TRBJ1-4
TGCGCCAGCAGGACAGGGGGGGCAGATGGCTACACCTTC,CASRTGGADGYTF,TRBV5-1,many,TRBD1,TRBJ1-2
TGTGCCAGCAGTTTGGGTTATGTCAAAAACATTCAGTACTTC,CASSLGYVKNIQYF,TRBV28,many,NA,TRBJ2-4
TGCAGTGCTAGTAGACAGTACTCTGGGGCCAACGTCCTGACTTTC,CSASRQYSGANVLTF,TRBV20-1,many,NA,TRBJ2-6
TGTGCCAGCAGCGTAGATCTAGGGACTAACAATGAGCAGTTCTTC,CASSVDLGTNNEQFF,TRBV9,many,TRBD2,TRBJ2-1
TGCGCCAGCAGCCCAGGGACACCGAGCACAGATACGCAGTATTTT,CASSPGTPSTDTQYF,TRBV5-1,many,NA,TRBJ2-3
TGTGCCAGCAGTGGAGGCACGACCTACGAGCAGTACTTC,CASSGGTTYEQYF,TRBV6-1,many,NA,TRBJ2-7
TGTGCCACCAGCTTCGGGGGGTTCGGCACTGAAGCTTTCTTT,CATSFGGFGTEAFF,TRBV15,many,NA,TRBJ1-1
TGTGCCAGCAGCATGGACTACCACCAAGAGACCCAGTACTTC,CASSMDYHQETQYF,TRBV7-2,many,NA,TRBJ2-5
TGCAGTGCTAGAGGAGGGGGAGAGCTGGGCGGGGAGCTGTTTTTT,CSARGGGELGGELFF,TRBV20-1,many,NA,TRBJ2-2
TGTGCCAGCAGTTTTGACACCAGCTCCTACAATGAGCAGTTCTTC,CASSFDTSSYNEQFF,TRBV28,many,NA,TRBJ2-1
TGTGCCAGCAGCCCAGTATCGGGGGACCTTCTCCACGAGCAGTACTTC,CASSPVSGDLLHEQYF,TRBV7-2,many,NA,TRBJ2-7
TGCGCCCCCTATCCGAAGGGGGCGAACACCGGGGAGCTGTTTTTT,CAPYPKGANTGELFF,TRBV5-1,many,NA,TRBJ2-2